Listed below are T cell receptor beta chains from one sample, sequenced in a study of OX40 agonist ivuxolimab in advanced cancers. The repertoire was sequenced with immunoSEQ multiplex PCR; TCRdb's copy has only in-frame clones and lacks some. The data hold roughly 34,000 clones, with roughly nine tenths observed a single time. The sample was CD4+ or CD8+ T cells sorted from blood, taken in a trial of the OX40 agonist ivuxolimab. Source of these receptors: an adult with an advanced solid tumor such as melanoma, head and neck, liver or kidney cancer. Each CDR3 is given with its conserved first and last residue.

v_call	j_call	cdr3_aa
TRBV5-1	TRBJ2-1	CASSLGWVGIYNEQFF
TRBV7-7	TRBJ2-5	CASSSRGDQETQYF
TRBV29-1	TRBJ2-5	CSITSGGEGGETQYF
TRBV6-1	TRBJ1-1	CASRLHGNTEAFF
TRBV15	TRBJ2-7	CATSRDLGRVAEQYF
TRBV19	TRBJ1-2	CASRQGSIGYTF
TRBV5-1	TRBJ2-3	CASSSGRTDTQYF
TRBV5-6	TRBJ2-2	CASSLGGSTGELFF
TRBV10-1	TRBJ2-1	CASSASASGYNEQFF
TRBV18	TRBJ1-2	CASSPTGEIYGYTF
TRBV6-1	TRBJ1-2	CASILQLGLNYGCTF
TRBV29-1	TRBJ2-2	CSVDMAGGTGELFF
TRBV29-1	TRBJ2-2	CSVRDLGDGELFF
TRBV10-3	TRBJ1-2	CAISARGESLDGYTF